One T cell receptor (beta chain) is described in this entry. Its antigen remains unidentified. Primers for the PCR totalled 60 Vbeta and 13 Jbeta. Produced via immunoSEQ multiplex PCR; TCRdb's table is partial and in-frame only. The sample records roughly 170,000 clones, roughly 84% being singletons. This CDR3 comprises 15 residues. The germline CDR1 and CDR2 sequences are LNHDA and SQIVND (reference sequence). V was pared by 5 bases and J by 0 bases, with 10 bases between. This record belongs to a study of cytomegalovirus exposure and HLA in healthy donors. Study conclusions and caveats: Researchers reported from a later analysis that most CMV-associated TCR beta chains appeared HLA-restricted.

The receptor was isolated from a male donor in good health and CMV-seronegative. The sample taken for sequencing was PBMCs. V and J are TRBV19 and TRBJ2-2, with a possible D match to TRBD2 (6 bases). CDR3 loop: CASSWLATNTGELFF. In DNA form, the CDR3 reads TGTGCCAGTAGTTGGCTAGCGACGAACACCGGGGAGCTGTTTTTT. The complete variable domain, with remaining parts taken from reference TRBV19 and TRBJ2-2, reads DGGITQSPKYLFRKEGQNVTLSCEQNLNHDAMYWYRQDPGQGLRLIYYSQIVNDFQKGDIAEGYSVSREKKESFPLTVTSAQKNPTAFYLCASSWLATNTGELFFGEGSRLTVL.